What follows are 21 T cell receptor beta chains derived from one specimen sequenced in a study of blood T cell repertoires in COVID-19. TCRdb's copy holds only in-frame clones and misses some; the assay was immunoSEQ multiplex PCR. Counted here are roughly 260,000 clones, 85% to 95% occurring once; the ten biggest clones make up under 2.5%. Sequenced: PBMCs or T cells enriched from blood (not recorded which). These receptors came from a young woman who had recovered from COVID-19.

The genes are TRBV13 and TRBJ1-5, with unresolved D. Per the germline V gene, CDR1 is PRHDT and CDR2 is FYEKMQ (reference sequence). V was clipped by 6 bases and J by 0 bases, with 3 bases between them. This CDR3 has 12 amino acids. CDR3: CASSISNQPQHF. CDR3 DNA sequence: TGTGCCAGCAGTATTAGCAATCAGCCCCAGCATTTT.

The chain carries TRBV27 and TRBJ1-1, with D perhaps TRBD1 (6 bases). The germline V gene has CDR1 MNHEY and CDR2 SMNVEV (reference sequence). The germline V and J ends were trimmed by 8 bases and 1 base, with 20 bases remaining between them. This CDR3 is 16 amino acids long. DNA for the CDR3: TGTGCCAGCCGTTGGGGGGGCGAGATTCCGAACACTGAAGCTTTCTTT. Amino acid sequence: CASRWGGEIPNTEAFF.

CDR3 amino acids: CASSFTGVGQPQHF. The DNA for the CDR3 is TGTGCCAGCAGTTTTACAGGGGTTGGTCAGCCCCAGCATTTT. This chain links TRBV6-5 with TRBJ1-5; 7 bases map to TRBD1. The CDR3 loop spans 14 amino acids. V trimming: 4 bases; J trimming: 6 bases; junction bases outside the gene matches: 6. Germline V gives CDR1 MNHEY, CDR2 SVGAGI.

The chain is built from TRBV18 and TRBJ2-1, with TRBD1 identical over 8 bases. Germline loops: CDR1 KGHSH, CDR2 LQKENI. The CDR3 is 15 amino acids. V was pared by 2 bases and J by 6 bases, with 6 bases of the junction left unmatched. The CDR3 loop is CASSPIQGEINEQFF. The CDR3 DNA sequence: TGTGCCAGCTCACCAATACAGGGGGAAATCAATGAGCAGTTCTTC.

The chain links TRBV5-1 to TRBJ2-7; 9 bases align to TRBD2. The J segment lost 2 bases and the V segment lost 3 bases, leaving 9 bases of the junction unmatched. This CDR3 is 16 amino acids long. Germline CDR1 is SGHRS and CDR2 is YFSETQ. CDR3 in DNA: TGCGCCAGCAGCTCCCAGACTAGCGGAAATCCCTACGAGCAGTACTTC. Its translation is CASSSQTSGNPYEQYF.

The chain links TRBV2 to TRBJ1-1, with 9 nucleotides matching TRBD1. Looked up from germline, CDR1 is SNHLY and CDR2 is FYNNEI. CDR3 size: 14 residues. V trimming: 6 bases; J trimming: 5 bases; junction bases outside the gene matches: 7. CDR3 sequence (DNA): TGTGCCAGCAGGGGGACAGGGCAGGGGACTGAAGCTTTCTTT. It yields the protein CASRGTGQGTEAFF.

In DNA, the CDR3 is TGTGCCAGCATTTGGACAGGGGGGAATGAAAAACTGTTTTTT. This gives the protein CASIWTGGNEKLFF. The rearrangement joins TRBV6-5 to TRBJ1-4, with 10 bases that match TRBD1. The germline V gene encodes CDR1 MNHEY and CDR2 SVGAGI. The length of the CDR3 is 14 residues. V dropped 7 bases and J dropped 5; count of bases not matched to a gene: 4.

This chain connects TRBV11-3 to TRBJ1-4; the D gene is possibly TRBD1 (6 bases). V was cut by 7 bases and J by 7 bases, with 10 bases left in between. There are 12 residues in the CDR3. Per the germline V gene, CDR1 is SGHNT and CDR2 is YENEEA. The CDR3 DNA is TGTGCCAGCAAGGGGGATCGTGAAAAACTGTTTTTT. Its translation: CASKGDREKLFF.

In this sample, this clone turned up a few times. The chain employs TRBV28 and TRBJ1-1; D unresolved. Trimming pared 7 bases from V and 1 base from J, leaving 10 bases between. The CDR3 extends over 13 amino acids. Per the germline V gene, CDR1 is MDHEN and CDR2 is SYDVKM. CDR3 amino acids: CASTYAKNTEAFF. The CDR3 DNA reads TGTGCCAGCACCTACGCCAAGAACACTGAAGCTTTCTTT. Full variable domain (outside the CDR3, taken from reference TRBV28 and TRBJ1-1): DVKVTQSSRYLVKRTGEKVFLECVQDMDHENMFWYRQDPGLGLRLIYFSYDVKMKEKGDIPEGYSVSREKKERFSLILESASTNQTSMYLCASTYAKNTEAFFGQGTRLTVV.

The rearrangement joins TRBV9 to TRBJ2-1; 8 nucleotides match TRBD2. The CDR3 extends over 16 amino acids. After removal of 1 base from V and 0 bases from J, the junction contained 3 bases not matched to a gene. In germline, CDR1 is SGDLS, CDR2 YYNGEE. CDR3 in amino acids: CASSVTSGFSYNEQFF. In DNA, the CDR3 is TGTGCCAGCAGCGTAACTAGCGGTTTCTCCTACAATGAGCAGTTCTTC.

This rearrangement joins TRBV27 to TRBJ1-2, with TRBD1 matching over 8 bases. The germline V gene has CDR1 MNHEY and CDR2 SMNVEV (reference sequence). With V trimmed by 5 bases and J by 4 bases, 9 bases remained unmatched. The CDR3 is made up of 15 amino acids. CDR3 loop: CASSPTGALPYGYTF. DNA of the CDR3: TGTGCCAGCAGTCCGACAGGGGCCCTACCCTATGGCTACACCTTC.

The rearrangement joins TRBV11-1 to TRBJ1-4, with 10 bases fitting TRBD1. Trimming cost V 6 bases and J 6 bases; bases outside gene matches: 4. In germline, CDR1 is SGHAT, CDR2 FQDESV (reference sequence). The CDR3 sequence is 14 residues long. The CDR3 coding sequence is TGTGCCAGCAGTTTGACAGGGGGCGATGAAAAACTGTTTTTT. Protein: CASSLTGGDEKLFF.

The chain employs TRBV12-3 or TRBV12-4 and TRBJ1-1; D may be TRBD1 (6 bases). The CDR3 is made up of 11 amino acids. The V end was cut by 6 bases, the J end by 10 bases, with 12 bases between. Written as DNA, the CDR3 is TGTGCCAGCAGCGCCGACAGGAGAGCTTTCTTT. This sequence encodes CASSADRRAFF.

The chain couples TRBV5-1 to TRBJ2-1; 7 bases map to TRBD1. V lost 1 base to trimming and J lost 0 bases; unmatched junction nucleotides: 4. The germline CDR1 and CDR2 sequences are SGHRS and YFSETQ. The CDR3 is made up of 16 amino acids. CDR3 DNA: TGCGCCAGCAGCTTGCAAAACAGGGGCTCCTACAATGAGCAGTTCTTC. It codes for CASSLQNRGSYNEQFF.

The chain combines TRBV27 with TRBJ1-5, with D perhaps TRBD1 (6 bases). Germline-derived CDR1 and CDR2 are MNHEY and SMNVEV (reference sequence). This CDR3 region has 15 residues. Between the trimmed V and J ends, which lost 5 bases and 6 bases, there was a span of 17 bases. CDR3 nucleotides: TGTGCCAGCAGTAGATCCCAGGGGACGGGTCAGCCCCAGCATTTT. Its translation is CASSRSQGTGQPQHF.

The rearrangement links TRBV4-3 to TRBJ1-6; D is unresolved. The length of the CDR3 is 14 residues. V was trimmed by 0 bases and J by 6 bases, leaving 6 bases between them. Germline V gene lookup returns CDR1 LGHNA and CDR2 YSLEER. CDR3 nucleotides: TGCGCCAGCAGCCAAGAGGCAGGTAATTCACCCCTCCACTTT. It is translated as CASSQEAGNSPLHF.

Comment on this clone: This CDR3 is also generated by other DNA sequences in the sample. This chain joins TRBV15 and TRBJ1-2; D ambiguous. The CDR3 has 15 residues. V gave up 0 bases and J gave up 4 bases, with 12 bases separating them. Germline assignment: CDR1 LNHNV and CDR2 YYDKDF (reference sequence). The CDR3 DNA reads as TGTGCCACCAGCAGAGATCGTTCCGGGAGCTATGGCTACACCTTC. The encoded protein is CATSRDRSGSYGYTF.

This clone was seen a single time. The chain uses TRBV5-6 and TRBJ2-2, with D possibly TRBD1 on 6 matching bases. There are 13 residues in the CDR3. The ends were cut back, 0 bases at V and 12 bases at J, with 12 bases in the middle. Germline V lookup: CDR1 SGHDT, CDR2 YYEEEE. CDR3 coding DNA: TGTGCCAGCAGCTTGGGGCGACAGGAAAAGCTGTTTTTT. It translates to CASSLGRQEKLFF. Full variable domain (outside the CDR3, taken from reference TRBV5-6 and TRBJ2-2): DAGVTQSPTHLIKTRGQQVTLRCSPKSGHDTVSWYQQALGQGPQFIFQYYEEEERQRGNFPDRFSGHQFPNYSSELNVNALLLGDSALYLCASSLGRQEKLFFGEGSRLTVL.

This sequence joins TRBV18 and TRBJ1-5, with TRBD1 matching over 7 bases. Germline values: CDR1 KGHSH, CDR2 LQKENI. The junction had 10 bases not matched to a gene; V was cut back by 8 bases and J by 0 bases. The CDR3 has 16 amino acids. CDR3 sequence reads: CASSPGQLYSNQPQHF. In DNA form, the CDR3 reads TGTGCCAGCAGTCCGGGACAGCTTTATAGCAATCAGCCCCAGCATTTT. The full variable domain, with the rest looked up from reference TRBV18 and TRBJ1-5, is NAGVMQNPRHLVRRRGQEARLRCSPMKGHSHVYWYRQLPEEGLKFMVYLQKENIIDESGMPKERFSAEFPKEGPSILRIQQVVRGDSAAYFCASSPGQLYSNQPQHFGDGTRLSIL.

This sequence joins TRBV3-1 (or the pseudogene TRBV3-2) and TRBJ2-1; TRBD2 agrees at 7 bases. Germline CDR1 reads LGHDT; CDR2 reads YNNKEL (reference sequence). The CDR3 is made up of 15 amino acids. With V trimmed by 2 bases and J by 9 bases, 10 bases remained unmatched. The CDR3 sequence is CASSQPRGSRPEQFF. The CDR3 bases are TGTGCCAGCAGCCAACCGCGCGGGAGCCGACCTGAGCAGTTCTTC.

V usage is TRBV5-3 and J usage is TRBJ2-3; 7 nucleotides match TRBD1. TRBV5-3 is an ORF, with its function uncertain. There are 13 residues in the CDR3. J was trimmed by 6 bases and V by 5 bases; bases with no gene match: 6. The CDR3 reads CARSLQGTDTQYF. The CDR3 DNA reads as TGTGCCAGAAGTCTACAGGGGACGGATACGCAGTATTTT.